These 15 T cell receptor beta chains were sequenced from one sample in a study of OX40 agonist ivuxolimab in advanced cancers. Some clones are missing from TCRdb's copy, which holds only in-frame ones; the method was immunoSEQ multiplex PCR. The data show about 71,000 clones, approximately 90% seen once. Specimen: CD4+ or CD8+ T cells sorted from blood, collected in a trial of the OX40 agonist ivuxolimab. All receptors derive from an adult with an advanced solid tumor such as melanoma, head and neck, liver or kidney cancer.

The chain links TRBV28 to TRBJ1-1; 7 nucleotides match TRBD1. Germline V gives CDR1 MDHEN, CDR2 SYDVKM. The CDR3 loop spans 17 amino acids. With V trimmed by 2 bases and J by 1 base, 10 bases remained unmatched. CDR3 protein: CASSLPRDSWANTEAFF. DNA for the CDR3: TGTGCCAGCAGTTTACCCCGGGACAGCTGGGCGAACACTGAAGCTTTCTTT.

In its sample, this clone was seen a few times. The V call is TRBV30, the J call TRBJ2-1, with TRBD1 as a possible D gene (5 bases). The CDR3 consists of 12 residues. Germline values: CDR1 GTSNPN, CDR2 SVGIG (reference sequence). Trimming took off 6 bases at V and 4 bases at J, with 10 bases between the two ends. The CDR3: CACLTDYNEQFF. DNA for the CDR3: TGTGCCTGCCTGACAGATTACAATGAGCAGTTCTTC.

Here the CDR3 reads CASSPSWGGLSYNEQFF. The CDR3 nucleotides are TGTGCCAGCAGCCCATCGTGGGGCGGACTCTCCTACAATGAGCAGTTCTTC. The chain combines TRBV11-2 with TRBJ2-1, with D possibly being TRBD1 or TRBD2 (5 bases each). In germline, CDR1 is SGHAT, CDR2 FQNNGV. V lost 5 bases and J lost 0, with 17 bases in between. The CDR3 has 17 amino acids.

V is TRBV5-4 and J is TRBJ2-3; 15 bases map to TRBD2. Trimming took 5 bases from V and 2 from J; bases not matched to a gene: 9. The CDR3 has 18 amino acids. Germline assignment: CDR1 SGHNT and CDR2 YYREEE (reference sequence). The CDR3 sequence: CASRPTGLAGGNTDTQYF. Here the CDR3 DNA reads TGTGCCAGCAGACCGACCGGACTAGCGGGAGGGAACACAGATACGCAGTATTTT.

The J gene is TRBJ2-3, the V gene TRBV18; TRBD1 is a possible D gene (6 bases). The V end was cut by 5 bases, the J end by 1 base, with 19 bases between. This CDR3 has 17 amino acids. Looked up from germline, CDR1 is KGHSH and CDR2 is LQKENI. The CDR3 nucleotides are TGTGCCAGCTCATCTAAGATACAGGGAGTGGGCACAGATACGCAGTATTTT. Translation gives CASSSKIQGVGTDTQYF.

The chain joins TRBV7-3 to TRBJ2-2; D gene ambiguous. Trimming removed 1 base at V and 3 bases at J, with 6 bases between. The germline V gene has CDR1 SGHTA and CDR2 FQGTGA. The CDR3 is made up of 14 amino acids. For the CDR3, the DNA is TGTGCCAGCAGCTTAATCCCAGACACCGGGGAGCTGTTTTTT. Its translation is CASSLIPDTGELFF.

The V and J genes are TRBV11-2 and TRBJ2-7, with 8 bases aligning to TRBD2. From germline, CDR1 is SGHAT and CDR2 FQNNGV. V lost 5 bases and J lost 11; bases outside the gene matches: 8. This CDR3 contains 12 residues. Here the CDR3 reads CASSTTRGGKYF. CDR3 in DNA: TGTGCCAGCAGCACCACACGGGGGGGGAAGTACTTC.

This rearrangement joins TRBV7-9 to TRBJ2-1; TRBD2 matches 7 bases. Trimming removed 5 bases from V and 4 bases from J; junction bases left unmatched: 11. Germline V gene data show CDR1 as SEHNR and CDR2 as FQNEAQ (reference sequence). This CDR3 comprises 16 residues. CDR3 sequence: CASSPMRESLYNEQFF. The CDR3 nucleotides are TGTGCCAGCAGCCCCATGCGGGAGTCATTATACAATGAGCAGTTCTTC.

The chain has TRBV27 and TRBJ2-1; the match to TRBD1 covers 9 bases. Germline V gene sequence: CDR1 MNHEY, CDR2 SMNVEV (reference sequence). This CDR3 contains 16 residues. V lost 4 bases and J lost 6; bases outside the gene matches: 10. The CDR3 sequence: CASSSLDRGGSNEQFF. The CDR3 DNA reads TGTGCCAGCAGTTCCTTGGACAGGGGAGGTTCCAATGAGCAGTTCTTC.

This chain uses TRBV5-1 with TRBJ2-1; weak D call: TRBD2 (6 bases). CDR1 and CDR2 from the germline V gene are SGHRS and YFSETQ. This CDR3 has 15 residues. With 4 bases removed from V and 9 bases from J, the gap between germline ends came to 20 bases. The CDR3 spells CASSQDAGRSFEQFF. Here the CDR3 DNA reads TGCGCCAGCAGCCAGGATGCTGGGAGGAGTTTTGAGCAGTTCTTC.

The CDR3: CASSPFLLAGGEQFF. The CDR3, as DNA: TGTGCCAGCAGCCCCTTTCTTCTCGCGGGAGGTGAGCAGTTCTTC. The chain couples TRBV7-2 to TRBJ2-1; 8 nucleotides agree with TRBD2. J lost 9 bases, V lost 5 bases, and 12 bases had no gene match. Germline assignment: CDR1 SGHTA and CDR2 FQGNSA. This CDR3 comprises 15 residues.

The count of this clone is one. CDR3: CASEVQGADWTGELFF. The CDR3 region has the DNA TGTGCCAGCGAGGTACAGGGGGCCGATTGGACCGGGGAGCTGTTTTTT. The gene calls are TRBV25-1 and TRBJ2-2, with 9 positions matching TRBD1. The CDR3 covers 16 residues. J was trimmed by 5 bases and V by 8 bases; bases with no gene match: 12. Germline V gives CDR1 MGHDK, CDR2 SYGVNS.

With respect to this clone: The sample holds other DNA sequences that translate to the same CDR3. The rearrangement joins TRBV7-2 to TRBJ2-5; D might be TRBD1 (6 bases). Trimming shortened V by 0 bases and J by 4 bases, and 6 bases separated the two germline ends. The V gene's germline CDR1 is SGHTA and CDR2 FQGNSA. The CDR3 has 13 residues. The CDR3 here is CASSLAGGETQYF. The CDR3 DNA is TGTGCCAGCAGCTTAGCAGGGGGAGAGACCCAGTACTTC. The full variable domain, completed using reference TRBV7-2 and TRBJ2-5, is GAGVSQSPSNKVTEKGKDVELRCDPISGHTALYWYRQSLGQGLEFLIYFQGNSAPDKSGLPSDRFSAERTGGSVSTLTIQRTQQEDSAVYLCASSLAGGETQYFGPGTRLLVL.

The rearrangement joins TRBV19 to TRBJ1-1, with TRBD1 as a possible D gene (6 bases). Trimming shortened V by 8 bases and J by 4 bases, and 17 bases separated the two germline ends. The CDR3 has 14 residues. Germline V gene sequence: CDR1 LNHDA, CDR2 SQIVND (reference sequence). The CDR3 sequence: CASSGTPTPTEAFF. The CDR3 nucleotides read TGTGCCAGTTCCGGGACACCAACCCCCACTGAAGCTTTCTTT. The full variable domain, its missing parts supplied by reference TRBV19 and TRBJ1-1, is DGGITQSPKYLFRKEGQNVTLSCEQNLNHDAMYWYRQDPGQGLRLIYYSQIVNDFQKGDIAEGYSVSREKKESFPLTVTSAQKNPTAFYLCASSGTPTPTEAFFGQGTRLTVV.

This chain joins TRBV7-3 and TRBJ2-5; D could derive from TRBD1 or TRBD2 (5 bases each). The CDR3 length is 15 residues. CDR1 is SGHTA and CDR2 is FQGTGA in the germline V gene. Trimming pared 0 bases from V and 3 bases from J, leaving 11 bases between. The CDR3 coding sequence is TGTGCCAGCAGCTTAACCCGGGACCCAGAAGAGACCCAGTACTTC. The encoded protein is CASSLTRDPEETQYF.